This T cell receptor beta chain was obtained from a study of blood T cell repertoires in COVID-19. Study-wide background: Some COVID-19 samples were acute and others convalescent; all came from the United States, Italy and Spain. T cells, B-cell-depleted T cells, or PBMCs supplied cDNA or gDNA.

In the authors' workflow: The assay estimated nucleated cells by amplifying reference gene primers. Assay used: immunoSEQ multiplex PCR; TCRdb lists only in-frame clones, some missing. The V and J calls and clone size were taken over from that table, and D and trimming were inferred from the DNA. This repertoire shows about 21,000 clones, under 90% found once; its top ten account for about 6.3%. Germline CDR1 is MGHRA and CDR2 is YSYEKL. With 4 bases removed from V and 1 base from J, the gap between germline ends came to 10 bases. The CDR3 consists of 14 residues. This chain joins TRBV4-1 and TRBJ1-1, with D possibly matching TRBD1 (6 bases). Sequenced input: peripheral blood. This sequence was found in a human donor in a cohort sampled during active COVID-19. CDR3 nucleotides: TGCGCCAGCAGCCCATACAGGGCGAACACTGAAGCTTTCTTT. It specifies CASSPYRANTEAFF.